This T cell receptor (beta chain) was sequenced in a study of T cells after yellow fever vaccination. TCRdb passed the 5' RACE reads through MiXCR, listing each CDR3 protein once. The profile shows about 320,000 distinct CDR3 sequences, about 10% of them singletons. This CDR3 region has 15 residues. The trim removed 4 bases at V and 6 bases at J, leaving 6 bases unmatched. Looked up from germline, CDR1 is LGHNA and CDR2 is YNFKEQ. This chain links TRBV4-2 with TRBJ1-5; TRBD1 agrees at 10 bases. The sample was CD4+ T cells sorted from PBMCs, taken 45 days after the yellow fever booster vaccination. This TCR was sampled from a man aged 18 to 30 who received the YFV17D yellow fever vaccine. The CDR3 region has the DNA TGTGCCAGCAGCCCCGGGACAGGGGTGCGTCAGCCCCAGCATTTT. Protein: CASSPGTGVRQPQHF.